The 32 T cell receptor beta chains listed next were all sequenced from one sample in a study of shared clonotypes between healthy human individuals. The data were produced by immunoSEQ multiplex PCR, yet TCRdb's version contains in-frame clones alone and is incomplete. This sample has millions of clones, with about 92% found just once. The specimen was naive CD4+ T cells sorted from blood. Subset described: CD45RA+ positively selected. The receptor source for this set is a man younger than 35 in good health.

The V and J genes are TRBV4-3 and TRBJ2-1, with a weak D call TRBD2 (6 bases). V shed 0 bases and J shed 5 bases, with 20 bases lying between them. There are 18 residues in the CDR3. CDR1 LGHNA and CDR2 YSLEER come from the germline V gene. The CDR3 is CASSQDWRSGRWDNEQFF. The CDR3 nucleotides read TGCGCCAGCAGCCAAGACTGGAGGTCGGGGAGGTGGGACAATGAGCAGTTCTTC.

Points on this clone: Other DNA sequences in this specimen translate into the identical CDR3. The rearrangement joins TRBV30 to TRBJ1-5; unclear D gene. The V gene's germline CDR1 is GTSNPN and CDR2 SVGIG (reference sequence). The CDR3 extends over 13 amino acids. V dropped 0 bases and J dropped 0 bases, with 3 bases sitting between them. CDR3 nucleotide sequence: TGTGCCTGGAGTGTGGGTAGCAATCAGCCCCAGCATTTT. As protein: CAWSVGSNQPQHF.

J is TRBJ1-4 and V is TRBV7-2; 11 bases are a match to TRBD1. The CDR3 totals 16 residues. V lost 5 bases to trimming and J lost 6 bases; unmatched junction nucleotides: 8. Germline loops: CDR1 SGHTA, CDR2 FQGNSA. The CDR3 DNA sequence: TGTGCCAGCAGCCGTTTCCCGGGACAGGGGGATGAAAAACTGTTTTTT. Its protein product is CASSRFPGQGDEKLFF.

The rearrangement links TRBV5-1 to TRBJ1-1; D gene ambiguous. This CDR3 region has 14 residues. Deletions cut 3 bases from V and 7 bases from J, with 16 bases between. CDR1 and CDR2 from the germline V gene are SGHRS and YFSETQ. The CDR3 DNA follows: TGCGCCAGCAGCTGGTCCGGGGAGCCCATTGAAGCTTTCTTT. Amino acids: CASSWSGEPIEAFF. Based on the CDR3 plus reference TRBV5-1 and TRBJ1-1, the full variable domain is KAGVTQTPRYLIKTRGQQVTLSCSPISGHRSVSWYQQTPGQGLQFLFEYFSETQRNKGNFPGRFSGRQFSNSRSEMNVSTLELGDSALYLCASSWSGEPIEAFFGQGTRLTVV.

This sequence joins TRBV18 and TRBJ2-1; TRBD2 matches at 12 bases. The ends lost 4 bases at V and 8 bases at J; junction bases unmatched: 9. Per the germline V gene, CDR1 is KGHSH and CDR2 is LQKENI. This CDR3 comprises 16 residues. The CDR3 region has the DNA TGTGCCAGCTCACGGACTAGCGGGGCCAGTACAGATGAGCAGTTCTTC. Protein: CASSRTSGASTDEQFF. The full variable domain, its missing parts supplied by reference TRBV18 and TRBJ2-1, is NAGVMQNPRHLVRRRGQEARLRCSPMKGHSHVYWYRQLPEEGLKFMVYLQKENIIDESGMPKERFSAEFPKEGPSILRIQQVVRGDSAAYFCASSRTSGASTDEQFFGPGTRLTVL.

The chain has TRBV7-2 and TRBJ1-6; 7 nucleotides line up with TRBD1. This CDR3 spans 16 amino acids. Per the germline V gene, CDR1 is SGHTA and CDR2 is FQGNSA. After removal of 5 bases from V and 0 bases from J, the junction contained 4 bases not matched to a gene. The CDR3 loop reads CASSNRGSSYNSPLHF. DNA for the CDR3: TGTGCCAGCAGCAACAGGGGAAGCTCCTATAATTCACCCCTCCACTTT. Based on the CDR3 plus reference TRBV7-2 and TRBJ1-6, the full variable domain is GAGVSQSPSNKVTEKGKDVELRCDPISGHTALYWYRQSLGQGLEFLIYFQGNSAPDKSGLPSDRFSAERTGGSVSTLTIQRTQQEDSAVYLCASSNRGSSYNSPLHFGNGTRLTVT.

CDR3 in DNA: TGCGCCAGCAGCTTGGACTTAACCGAGCAGTACTTC. Protein: CASSLDLTEQYF. The genes are TRBV5-1 and TRBJ2-7; D gene ambiguous. With 0 bases removed from V and 6 bases from J, the gap between germline ends came to 7 bases. CDR1 and CDR2 from the germline V gene are SGHRS and YFSETQ. The CDR3 sequence is 12 residues long.

The chain has TRBV2 and TRBJ2-7; 7 positions agree with TRBD1. The CDR3 has 15 amino acids. From germline, CDR1 is SNHLY and CDR2 FYNNEI. The junction had 12 bases not matched to a gene; V was cut back by 6 bases and J by 4 bases. CDR3 sequence (DNA): TGTGCCAGCAGCCCCGACCGGGACAGACCTTACGAGCAGTACTTC. Translated, it gives CASSPDRDRPYEQYF.

This sequence joins TRBV4-1 and TRBJ2-2; D not resolved. V was trimmed by 0 bases and J by 3 bases, leaving 11 bases between them. In germline, CDR1 is MGHRA, CDR2 YSYEKL. CDR3 length equals 16 residues. For the CDR3, the DNA is TGCGCCAGCAGCCAAGACCCCCGGACCTACACCGGGGAGCTGTTTTTT. It yields the protein CASSQDPRTYTGELFF.

V usage is TRBV7-9 and J usage is TRBJ2-7; D uncertain. Trimming removed 3 bases at V and 5 bases at J, with 14 bases between. The V gene's germline CDR1 is SEHNR and CDR2 FQNEAQ (reference sequence). This CDR3 has 14 residues. The CDR3 loop is CASSFDLGRDEQYF. The CDR3 nucleotides read TGTGCCAGCAGCTTCGACCTGGGTAGGGACGAGCAGTACTTC.

The chain is built from TRBV12-1 and TRBJ1-2; whether TRBD1, the table's D call, matches the DNA was not checked. TRBV12-1 is recorded as a pseudogene. The CDR3 extends over 15 amino acids. This CDR3 is CASSFPTGDFYGYTF. The CDR3 DNA is TGTGCCAGCAGCTTTCCGACAGGGGACTTCTATGGCTACACCTTC.

A single count supports this clone. The chain is built from TRBV2 and TRBJ1-1, with a weak D call TRBD1 (6 bases). V lost 4 bases to trimming and J lost 7 bases, with 13 bases between them. Germline CDR1 SNHLY, CDR2 FYNNEI. This CDR3 has 13 amino acids. The CDR3: CASSGDGGGEAFF. The CDR3 nucleotides are TGTGCCAGCAGTGGGGATGGGGGCGGTGAAGCTTTCTTT.

This chain connects TRBV21-1 to TRBJ1-3. TRBV21-1 constitutes a pseudogene. This CDR3 has 13 amino acids. The CDR3 nucleotides read TGTGCCAGCAGCAAAGAGGGGGGGGACACCATATATTTT. Protein: CASSKEGGDTIYF.

The chain couples TRBV28 to TRBJ2-7; no reliable D call. V was trimmed by 4 bases and J by 2 bases, leaving 3 bases between them. The CDR3 is made up of 11 amino acids. CDR1 and CDR2 (germline): MDHEN, SYDVKM. CDR3 nucleotide sequence: TGTGCCAGCAGTTGGCCCTACGAGCAGTACTTC. The encoded protein is CASSWPYEQYF.

A word on this clone: Other DNA sequences of this sample code for an identical CDR3. The V gene is TRBV5-4, the J gene TRBJ1-1, with a weak D call TRBD1 (6 bases). CDR3 length: 14 amino acids. Germline lookup yields CDR1 SGHNT and CDR2 YYREEE (reference sequence). The V and J ends lost 4 bases and 0 bases respectively, with 10 bases between them. The CDR3, as DNA: TGTGCCAGCAGCCGCGACAGGATGAACACTGAAGCTTTCTTT. It translates to CASSRDRMNTEAFF. Based on the CDR3 plus reference TRBV5-4 and TRBJ1-1, the full variable domain is ETGVTQSPTHLIKTRGQQVTLRCSSQSGHNTVSWYQQALGQGPQFIFQYYREEENGRGNFPPRFSGLQFPNYSSELNVNALELDDSALYLCASSRDRMNTEAFFGQGTRLTVV.

The chain couples TRBV6-5 to TRBJ1-1; maybe TRBD1 (5 bases). V shed 6 bases and J shed 6 bases, with 8 bases lying between them. Germline CDR1 reads MNHEY; CDR2 reads SVGAGI. The CDR3 consists of 11 residues. This CDR3 is CASRDSAEAFF. The CDR3 nucleotides read TGTGCCAGCAGAGACAGTGCTGAAGCTTTCTTT.

This chain uses TRBV6-1 with TRBJ1-2; tentatively, D is TRBD1 (6 bases). The V end was cut by 0 bases, the J end by 4 bases, with 15 bases between. Germline V gene lookup returns CDR1 MNHNS and CDR2 SASEGT. This CDR3 has 16 amino acids. This CDR3 reads CASSEAGAPRLYGYTF. CDR3 sequence (DNA): TGTGCCAGCAGTGAAGCGGGGGCCCCTCGACTCTATGGCTACACCTTC.

This clone was detected only once. The chain is built from TRBV5-1 and TRBJ2-7; the D gene is possibly TRBD1 (5 bases). Trimming took 0 bases from V and 2 from J, leaving 12 bases between them. CDR3 size: 15 residues. CDR1 is SGHRS and CDR2 is YFSETQ in the germline V gene. DNA for the CDR3: TGCGCCAGCAGCTTGGACCCGACAGTGACCTACGAGCAGTACTTC. Translating it yields CASSLDPTVTYEQYF.

The gene calls are TRBV6-6 and TRBJ1-1; 9 nucleotides agree with TRBD1. The germline V gene encodes CDR1 MNHNY and CDR2 SVGAGI (reference sequence). Unmatched junction bases numbered 9, after V lost 5 bases and J lost 5 bases. The CDR3 is 15 residues long. The CDR3 DNA follows: TGTGCCAGCAGTCCGTCGACAGGGGGAGGGACTGAAGCTTTCTTT. This sequence encodes CASSPSTGGGTEAFF.

The genes are TRBV6-1 and TRBJ1-5, with D possibly being TRBD1 (6 bases). The CDR3 extends over 14 amino acids. Trimming cost V 1 base and J 3 bases, with 7 bases left between them. Germline lookup yields CDR1 MNHNS and CDR2 SASEGT. CDR3 DNA sequence: TGTGCCAGCAGTGAAGTGGGGGCCAATCAGCCCCAGCATTTT. Protein sequence: CASSEVGANQPQHF.

The chain is built from TRBV6-1 and TRBJ1-4, with TRBD1 as a possible D gene (5 bases). Deletions cut 6 bases from V and 1 base from J, with 9 bases between. The germline V gene has CDR1 MNHNS and CDR2 SASEGT. CDR3 length: 14 amino acids. This CDR3 reads CASRPGGTNEKLFF. The CDR3 DNA reads TGTGCCAGCAGACCCGGGGGAACTAATGAAAAACTGTTTTTT.

V is TRBV4-1 and J is TRBJ2-3; a weak D match, TRBD1 (6 bases). The length of the CDR3 is 17 residues. Germline V CDR1 and CDR2: MGHRA, YSYEKL. The germline V and J ends were trimmed by 2 bases and 1 base, with 16 bases remaining between them. The CDR3 is CASSQSRDRSRTDTQYF. In nucleotides, the CDR3 is TGCGCCAGCAGCCAATCACGTGACAGGTCCCGCACAGATACGCAGTATTTT.

The genes are TRBV21-1 and TRBJ1-5; the table's TRBD1 call for D was not verified on the DNA. TRBV21-1 is listed as a pseudogene. CDR3 length equals 20 residues. CDR3 loop: CASSNHSPGQGVFLNQPQHF. CDR3 DNA sequence: TGTGCCAGCAGCAACCACTCTCCGGGACAGGGGGTATTTCTCAATCAGCCCCAGCATTTT.

This clone was detected once. This chain connects TRBV5-8 to TRBJ2-2, with 14 positions matching TRBD2. The CDR3 has 17 amino acids. The germline V gene has CDR1 SGHTS and CDR2 YDEGEE. V gave up 3 bases and J gave up 6 bases; unmatched junction bases: 7. The CDR3 DNA is TGTGCCAGCAGCTCAAGGACTAGCGGGAGGTTGGCCGGGGAGCTGTTTTTT. Amino acids: CASSSRTSGRLAGELFF.

The rearrangement joins TRBV6-1 to TRBJ1-5, with D possibly matching TRBD1 (5 bases). V shed 8 bases and J shed 3 bases, with 11 bases lying between them. Germline loops: CDR1 MNHNS, CDR2 SASEGT. The CDR3 is made up of 13 amino acids. CDR3 nucleotide sequence: TGTGCCAGCCTCACAGGATACAATCAGCCCCAGCATTTT. Its protein is CASLTGYNQPQHF.

Regarding this clone: The sample has other DNA sequences that encode this CDR3 too. The chain uses TRBV28 and TRBJ2-7, with D tentatively TRBD1 (6 bases). Germline V CDR1 and CDR2: MDHEN, SYDVKM. The V gene lost 6 bases and the J gene lost 2 bases, with 11 bases spanning the gap. The CDR3 sequence is 13 residues long. The CDR3 DNA reads TGTGCCAGCAGCCGGACAGTCCCCTACGAGCAGTACTTC. It translates to CASSRTVPYEQYF.

This clone was observed a few times. The chain couples TRBV30 to TRBJ1-2, with a possible D match to TRBD1 (6 bases). Between the trimmed V and J ends, which lost 3 bases and 2 bases, there was a span of 13 bases. Germline CDR1 GTSNPN, CDR2 SVGIG (reference sequence). The CDR3 length is 14 residues. CDR3 residues: CAWRSAQGNYGYTF. The CDR3 nucleotides read TGTGCCTGGAGGTCCGCTCAGGGGAACTATGGCTACACCTTC.

This clone was recorded once. The chain combines TRBV2 with TRBJ2-1, with TRBD2 matching over 9 bases. V trimming: 7 bases; J trimming: 6 bases; junction bases outside the gene matches: 7. CDR3 length equals 14 residues. From germline, CDR1 is SNHLY and CDR2 FYNNEI. CDR3 protein: CASKAGGPPNEQFF. DNA for the CDR3: TGTGCCAGCAAAGCGGGAGGCCCTCCCAATGAGCAGTTCTTC.

CDR3 residues: CAWRRTGGGYTF. The CDR3 bases are TGTGCCTGGAGACGGACAGGGGGAGGCTACACCTTC. V usage is TRBV30 and J usage is TRBJ1-2, with 10 positions matching TRBD1. V was pared by 3 bases and J by 8 bases, with 3 bases of the junction left unmatched. This CDR3 has 12 residues. Germline V gene sequence: CDR1 GTSNPN, CDR2 SVGIG (reference sequence).

This sequence joins TRBV28 and TRBJ1-2, with D uncertain. Germline V gene lookup returns CDR1 MDHEN and CDR2 SYDVKM. This CDR3 has 15 amino acids. Trimming shortened V by 9 bases and J by 5 bases, and 22 bases separated the two germline ends. The CDR3, as DNA: TGTGCCAGTAGATACGAGGAGAGATCCCATTATGGCTACACCTTC. Amino acids: CASRYEERSHYGYTF.

This sequence joins TRBV5-1 and TRBJ2-5; D is unclear. CDR3 size: 14 residues. Between the trimmed V and J ends, which lost 0 bases and 3 bases, there was a span of 9 bases. Germline-derived CDR1 and CDR2 are SGHRS and YFSETQ. This chain's CDR3 is CASSLAGQEETQYF. CDR3 DNA sequence: TGCGCCAGCAGCTTGGCCGGGCAGGAAGAGACCCAGTACTTC.

This chain connects TRBV9 to TRBJ2-7; 9 bases are a match to TRBD2. CDR1 SGDLS and CDR2 YYNGEE come from the germline V gene. J was trimmed by 0 bases and V by 0 bases; bases with no gene match: 7. The CDR3 covers 17 residues. The CDR3: CASSVERREGTSYEQYF. CDR3 sequence (DNA): TGTGCCAGCAGCGTAGAGAGGCGGGAGGGAACCTCCTACGAGCAGTACTTC. The variable domain in full, completed from reference TRBV9 and TRBJ2-7, reads DSGVTQTPKHLITATGQRVTLRCSPRSGDLSVYWYQQSLDQGLQFLIQYYNGEERAKGNILERFSAQQFPDLHSELNLSSLELGDSALYFCASSVERREGTSYEQYFGPGTRLTVT.